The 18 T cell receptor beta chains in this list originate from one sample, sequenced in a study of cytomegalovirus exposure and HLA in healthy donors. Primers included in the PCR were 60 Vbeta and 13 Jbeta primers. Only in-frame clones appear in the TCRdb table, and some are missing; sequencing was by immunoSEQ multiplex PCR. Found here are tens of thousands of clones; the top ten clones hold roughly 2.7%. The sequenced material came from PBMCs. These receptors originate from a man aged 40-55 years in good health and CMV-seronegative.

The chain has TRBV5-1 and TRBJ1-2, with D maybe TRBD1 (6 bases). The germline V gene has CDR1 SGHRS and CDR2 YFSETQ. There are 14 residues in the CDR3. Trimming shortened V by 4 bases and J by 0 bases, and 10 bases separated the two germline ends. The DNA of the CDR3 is TGCGCCAGCAGCGAGGACAGTGCTAACTATGGCTACACCTTC. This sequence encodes CASSEDSANYGYTF.

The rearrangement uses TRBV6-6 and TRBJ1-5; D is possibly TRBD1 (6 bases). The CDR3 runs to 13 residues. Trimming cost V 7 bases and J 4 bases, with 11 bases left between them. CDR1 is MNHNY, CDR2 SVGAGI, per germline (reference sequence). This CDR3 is CASTTQGNQPQHF. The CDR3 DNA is TGTGCCAGCACAACACAGGGAAATCAGCCCCAGCATTTT.

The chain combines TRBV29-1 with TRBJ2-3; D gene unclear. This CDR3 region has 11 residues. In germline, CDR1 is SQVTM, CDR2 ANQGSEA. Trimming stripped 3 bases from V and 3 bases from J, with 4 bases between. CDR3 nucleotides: TGCAGCGTTGACCTGACAGATACGCAGTATTTT. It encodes CSVDLTDTQYF.

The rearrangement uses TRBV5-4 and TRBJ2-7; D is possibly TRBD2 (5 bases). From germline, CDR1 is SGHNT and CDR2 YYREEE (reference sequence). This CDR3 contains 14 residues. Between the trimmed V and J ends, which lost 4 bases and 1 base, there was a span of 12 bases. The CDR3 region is CASSPTKRSYEQYF. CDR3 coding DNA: TGTGCCAGCAGCCCGACTAAACGGTCCTACGAGCAGTACTTC.

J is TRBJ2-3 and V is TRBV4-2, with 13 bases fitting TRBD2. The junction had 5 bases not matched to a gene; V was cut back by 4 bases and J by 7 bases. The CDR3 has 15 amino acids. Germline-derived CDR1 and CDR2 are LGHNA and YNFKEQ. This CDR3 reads CASSPGLAGSYTQYF. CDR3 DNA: TGTGCCAGCAGCCCGGGACTAGCGGGAAGCTATACGCAGTATTTT.

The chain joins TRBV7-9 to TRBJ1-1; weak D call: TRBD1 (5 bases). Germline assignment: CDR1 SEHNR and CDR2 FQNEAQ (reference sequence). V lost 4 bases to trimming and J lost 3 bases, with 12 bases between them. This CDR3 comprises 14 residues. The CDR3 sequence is CASSWGRADTEAFF. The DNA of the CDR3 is TGTGCCAGCAGCTGGGGCAGGGCAGACACTGAAGCTTTCTTT.

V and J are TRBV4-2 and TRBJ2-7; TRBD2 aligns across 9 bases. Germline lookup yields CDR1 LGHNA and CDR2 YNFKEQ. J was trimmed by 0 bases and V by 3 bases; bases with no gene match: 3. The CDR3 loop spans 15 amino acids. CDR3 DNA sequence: TGTGCCAGCAGCCAGAGCGGGGGGAACTCCTACGAGCAGTACTTC. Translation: CASSQSGGNSYEQYF.

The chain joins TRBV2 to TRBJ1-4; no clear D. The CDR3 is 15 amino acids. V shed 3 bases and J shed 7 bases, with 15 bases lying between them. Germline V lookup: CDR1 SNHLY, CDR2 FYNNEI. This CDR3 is CASSDREGSGEKLFF. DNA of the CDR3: TGTGCCAGCAGTGACCGGGAGGGCAGTGGTGAAAAACTGTTTTTT.

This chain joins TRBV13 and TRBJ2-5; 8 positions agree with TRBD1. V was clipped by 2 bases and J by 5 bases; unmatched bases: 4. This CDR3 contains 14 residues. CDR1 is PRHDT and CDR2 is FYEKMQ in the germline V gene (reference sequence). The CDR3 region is CASSLYRGRETQYF. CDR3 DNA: TGTGCCAGCAGCTTATACAGGGGGAGGGAGACCCAGTACTTC. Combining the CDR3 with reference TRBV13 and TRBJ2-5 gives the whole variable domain AAGVIQSPRHLIKEKRETATLKCYPIPRHDTVYWYQQGPGQDPQFLISFYEKMQSDKGSIPDRFSAQQFSDYHSELNMSSLELGDSALYFCASSLYRGRETQYFGPGTRLLVL.

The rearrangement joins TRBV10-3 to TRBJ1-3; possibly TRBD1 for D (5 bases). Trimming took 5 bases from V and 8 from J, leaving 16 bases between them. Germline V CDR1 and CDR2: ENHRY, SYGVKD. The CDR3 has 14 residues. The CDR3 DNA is TGTGCCATCAGTTTGGGCAGGGAAGGGGACACCATATATTTT. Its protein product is CAISLGREGDTIYF.

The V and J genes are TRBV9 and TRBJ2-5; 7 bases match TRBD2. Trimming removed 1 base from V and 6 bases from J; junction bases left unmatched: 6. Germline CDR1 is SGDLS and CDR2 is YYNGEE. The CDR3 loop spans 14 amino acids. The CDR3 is CASSVSGMAKTQYF. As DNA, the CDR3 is TGTGCCAGCAGCGTAAGCGGGATGGCGAAGACCCAGTACTTC.

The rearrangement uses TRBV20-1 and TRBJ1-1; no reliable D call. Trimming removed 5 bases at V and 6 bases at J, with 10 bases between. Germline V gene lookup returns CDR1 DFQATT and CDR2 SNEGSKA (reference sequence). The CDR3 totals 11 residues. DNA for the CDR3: TGCAGTGCTCTGAGGTCGCCTGAAGCTTTCTTT. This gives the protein CSALRSPEAFF.

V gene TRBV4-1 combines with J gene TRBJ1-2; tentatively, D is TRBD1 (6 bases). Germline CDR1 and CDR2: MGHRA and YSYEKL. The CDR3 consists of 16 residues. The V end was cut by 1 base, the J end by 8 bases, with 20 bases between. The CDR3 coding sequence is TGCGCCAGCAGCCAAGGGGGGCTTACTGGGGCTACGGGCTACACCTTC. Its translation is CASSQGGLTGATGYTF.

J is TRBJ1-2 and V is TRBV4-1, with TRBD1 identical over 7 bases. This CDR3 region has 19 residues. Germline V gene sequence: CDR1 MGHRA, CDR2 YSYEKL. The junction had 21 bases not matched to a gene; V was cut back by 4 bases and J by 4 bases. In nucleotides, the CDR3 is TGCGCCAGCAGCCGCTTCCCCCCTACCCCGGGACAGACGTTCTATGGCTACACCTTC. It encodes CASSRFPPTPGQTFYGYTF.

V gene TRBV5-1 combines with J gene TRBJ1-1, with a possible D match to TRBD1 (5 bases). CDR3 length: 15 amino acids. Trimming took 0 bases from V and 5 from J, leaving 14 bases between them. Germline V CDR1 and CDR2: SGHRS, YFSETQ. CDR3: CASSLDQRRGTEAFF. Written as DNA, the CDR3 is TGCGCCAGCAGCTTGGACCAGCGCCGGGGGACTGAAGCTTTCTTT.

CDR3 in DNA: TGTGCCAGCAGCGGATCACAGGCTACCTATAATTCACCCCTCCACTTT. It codes for CASSGSQATYNSPLHF. The V gene is TRBV9, the J gene TRBJ1-6; TRBD1 might be the D (5 bases). The V end lost 3 bases, the J end lost 2 bases, and 12 bases lay between the germline ends. Looked up from germline, CDR1 is SGDLS and CDR2 is YYNGEE. This CDR3 comprises 16 residues.

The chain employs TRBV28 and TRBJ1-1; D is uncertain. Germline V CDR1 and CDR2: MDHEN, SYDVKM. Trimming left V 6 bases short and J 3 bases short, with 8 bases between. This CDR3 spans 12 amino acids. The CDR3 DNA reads TGTGCCAGCAGGTCGAGGGACACTGAAGCTTTCTTT. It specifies CASRSRDTEAFF. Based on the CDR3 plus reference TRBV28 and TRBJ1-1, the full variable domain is DVKVTQSSRYLVKRTGEKVFLECVQDMDHENMFWYRQDPGLGLRLIYFSYDVKMKEKGDIPEGYSVSREKKERFSLILESASTNQTSMYLCASRSRDTEAFFGQGTRLTVV.

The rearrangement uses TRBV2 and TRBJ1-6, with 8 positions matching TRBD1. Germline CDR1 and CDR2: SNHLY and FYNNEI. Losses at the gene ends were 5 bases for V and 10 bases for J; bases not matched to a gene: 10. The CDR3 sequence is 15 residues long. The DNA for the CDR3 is TGTGCCAGCAGTACCCTTTCAGGGGGCAGCTCACCCCTCCACTTT. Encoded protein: CASSTLSGGSSPLHF.